Below are 16 T cell receptor beta chains sequenced from a single sample in a study of cytomegalovirus exposure and HLA in healthy donors. Measured with immunoSEQ multiplex PCR; TCRdb has only the in-frame clones, and not every one. This table holds under 200,000 clones, 81% found once. Material for sequencing was PBMCs. These receptors were collected from a woman between 25 and 40 years old in good health and CMV-seronegative.

The CDR3 spells CASSPPGQDNRYTF. The CDR3 DNA sequence: TGTGCCAGCTCACCACCGGGACAGGATAATCGCTACACCTTC. The V call is TRBV18, the J call TRBJ1-2; 8 positions agree with TRBD1. The trim removed 0 bases at V and 9 bases at J, leaving 6 bases unmatched. CDR3 length: 14 residues. Germline CDR1 reads KGHSH; CDR2 reads LQKENI.

The chain joins TRBV14 to TRBJ2-3; D is uncertain. V was clipped by 1 base and J by 4 bases, with 12 bases between them. In germline, CDR1 is SGHDN, CDR2 FVKESK. The CDR3 runs 15 residues. The CDR3 loop is CASSQALGRADTQYF. The CDR3 DNA sequence: TGTGCCAGCAGCCAAGCACTCGGCCGGGCAGATACGCAGTATTTT.

The genes are TRBV4-1 and TRBJ2-5; 13 bases map to TRBD2. Per germline, CDR1 MGHRA and CDR2 YSYEKL. This CDR3 is 17 amino acids long. J lost 4 bases, V lost 3 bases, and 8 bases had no gene match. The CDR3 sequence is CASSQPTSGRAGETQYF. The CDR3 DNA reads as TGCGCCAGCAGCCAGCCTACTAGCGGGAGGGCCGGAGAGACCCAGTACTTC.

The rearrangement joins TRBV6-5 to TRBJ2-7, with D tentatively TRBD1 (6 bases). CDR1 MNHEY and CDR2 SVGAGI come from the germline V gene. V was clipped by 0 bases and J by 6 bases, with 12 bases between them. This CDR3 region has 14 residues. This CDR3 reads CASSYSGRGGEQYF. For the CDR3, the DNA is TGTGCCAGCAGTTACTCAGGCAGGGGCGGCGAGCAGTACTTC.

The chain combines TRBV6-5 with TRBJ2-7, with 8 bases lining up with TRBD2. Germline V gene data show CDR1 as MNHEY and CDR2 as SVGAGI. The CDR3 covers 15 residues. The V gene end was trimmed by 6 bases and the J gene end by 1 base; junction bases not matched to a gene: 8. The CDR3: CASSAPGLESYEQYF. CDR3 DNA sequence: TGTGCCAGCAGCGCCCCGGGACTAGAGTCCTACGAGCAGTACTTC.

The chain has TRBV23-1 and TRBJ1-2, with D possibly TRBD1 on 6 matching bases. TRBV23-1 is annotated as an ORF whose role is uncertain. This CDR3 region has 14 residues. With 4 bases removed from V and 2 bases from J, the gap between germline ends came to 11 bases. The CDR3 is CASSLWQGNYGYTF. The CDR3 nucleotides are TGCGCCAGCAGTCTCTGGCAGGGGAACTATGGCTACACCTTC.

J is TRBJ1-6 and V is TRBV4-1; TRBD1 agrees at 7 bases. In germline, CDR1 is MGHRA, CDR2 YSYEKL. The CDR3 consists of 16 residues. After removal of 0 bases from V and 6 bases from J, the junction contained 5 bases not matched to a gene. The CDR3 DNA is TGCGCCAGCAGCCAAGACGAGGGACAGACTAATTCACCCCTCCACTTT. Encoded protein: CASSQDEGQTNSPLHF.

As for this clone: Germline and junction disagree at one end, which may indicate a read error. This chain connects TRBV11-2 to TRBJ1-4, with D perhaps TRBD1 (6 bases). From germline, CDR1 is SGHAT and CDR2 FQNNGV. This CDR3 is 13 amino acids long. The CDR3 loop is CASSLEGGEKLFF. For the CDR3, the DNA is TGTGCCAGCAGTTTAGAAGGGGGAGAAAAACTGTTTTTT. Based on the CDR3 plus reference TRBV11-2 and TRBJ1-4, the full variable domain is EAGVAQSPRYKIIEKRQSVAFWCNPISGHATLYWYQQILGQGPKLLIQFQNNGVVDDSQLPKDRFSAERLKGVDSTLKIQPAKLEDSAVYLCASSLEGGEKLFFGSGTQLSVL.

This clone has just a few counts. V and J are TRBV30 and TRBJ2-7; weak D call: TRBD2 (6 bases). The V and J ends lost 0 bases and 9 bases respectively, with 15 bases between them. Germline V gene data show CDR1 as GTSNPN and CDR2 as SVGIG (reference sequence). The CDR3 is made up of 13 amino acids. Written as DNA, the CDR3 is TGTGCCTGGAGTGTGGGGAGGCTCTTCGTGCAGTACTTC. Amino acid sequence: CAWSVGRLFVQYF.

This clone turned up a few times. This chain joins TRBV25-1 and TRBJ2-5; weak D call: TRBD1 (6 bases). Germline V CDR1 and CDR2: MGHDK, SYGVNS. The CDR3 totals 15 residues. V was clipped by 3 bases and J by 4 bases, with 15 bases between them. This chain's CDR3 is CASSETGMASETQYF. In DNA, the CDR3 is TGTGCCAGCAGTGAGACAGGTATGGCCTCAGAGACCCAGTACTTC.

This chain links TRBV6-1 with TRBJ2-7, with 10 positions matching TRBD1. The CDR3 runs 15 residues. Germline CDR1 and CDR2: MNHNS and SASEGT. Germline trimming cut 6 bases from V and 5 bases from J; bases unmatched to any gene: 10. CDR3 in amino acids: CASRLPGQGSNEQYF. The DNA for the CDR3 is TGTGCCAGCAGACTACCGGGACAGGGGTCCAACGAGCAGTACTTC.

This clone was observed once. J is TRBJ1-1 and V is TRBV6-1; D possibly corresponds to TRBD1 (5 bases). This CDR3 has 14 amino acids. Germline V gives CDR1 MNHNS, CDR2 SASEGT. With 5 bases removed from V and 6 bases from J, the gap between germline ends came to 16 bases. This CDR3 reads CASSSQGVVAEAFF. The CDR3 bases are TGTGCCAGCAGTTCCCAAGGGGTTGTGGCTGAAGCTTTCTTT.

The chain is built from TRBV5-1 and TRBJ1-6; 10 bases match TRBD1. Germline values: CDR1 SGHRS, CDR2 YFSETQ. The CDR3 sequence is 15 residues long. The V gene end was trimmed by 1 base and the J gene end by 10 bases; junction bases not matched to a gene: 5. CDR3 nucleotides: TGCGCCAGCAGCTTGCACGGGACAGGGGAGTCACCCCTCCACTTT. It specifies CASSLHGTGESPLHF.

This sequence joins TRBV19 and TRBJ1-3; TRBD1 aligns across 10 bases. Losses at the gene ends were 5 bases for V and 3 bases for J; bases not matched to a gene: 4. CDR1 is LNHDA, CDR2 SQIVND, per germline (reference sequence). The CDR3 consists of 15 residues. The CDR3 bases are TGTGCCAGTAGTCCGGGACAGGGGATTGGAAACACCATATATTTT. It codes for CASSPGQGIGNTIYF.

The CDR3 here is CASSWGSSGSPLHF. DNA of the CDR3: TGTGCCAGCAGTTGGGGCAGTAGCGGATCACCCCTCCACTTT. The rearrangement links TRBV6-6 to TRBJ1-6; possible D gene TRBD1, 5 bases. This CDR3 has 14 residues. The V end lost 4 bases, the J end lost 10 bases, and 14 bases lay between the germline ends. CDR1 and CDR2 (germline): MNHNY, SVGAGI (reference sequence).

The chain couples TRBV18 to TRBJ2-5; TRBD1 agrees at 8 bases. This CDR3 region has 14 residues. Germline CDR1 is KGHSH and CDR2 is LQKENI. With 5 bases clipped from V and 2 bases from J, the junction kept 4 bases outside the gene matches. For the CDR3, the DNA is TGTGCCAGCTCATTAAACAGGGGGCAAGAGACCCAGTACTTC. Protein sequence: CASSLNRGQETQYF.